This TCR beta chain is from a study of response to subunit inactivated influenza vaccine. The CDR3 has 13 residues. The ends were cut back, 5 bases at V and 3 bases at J, with 12 bases in the middle. The germline V gene encodes CDR1 SGHRS and CDR2 YFSETQ. The study's findings and limits: The authors offered the suggestion that each seasonal influenza vaccination recruits few new T cells.

This clonotype was counted many times. Its target is unknown. TCRdb reprocessed the RT-PCR reads with MiXCR, giving one entry per CDR3 protein. In the table there are 150,000 to 200,000 distinct CDR3 sequences, 9.5% to 12% of which are singletons. The TCR sequence derives from a man aged 50 to 69 who received an inactivated influenza vaccine. This chain links TRBV5-1 with TRBJ2-7, with D unclear. The specimen comprised CD8+ T cells sorted from PBMCs, sampled around 25 months after vaccination. Written as DNA, the CDR3 is TGCGCCAGCAGTTTCAACCTTAACTACGAGCAGTACTTC. Translated: CASSFNLNYEQYF.